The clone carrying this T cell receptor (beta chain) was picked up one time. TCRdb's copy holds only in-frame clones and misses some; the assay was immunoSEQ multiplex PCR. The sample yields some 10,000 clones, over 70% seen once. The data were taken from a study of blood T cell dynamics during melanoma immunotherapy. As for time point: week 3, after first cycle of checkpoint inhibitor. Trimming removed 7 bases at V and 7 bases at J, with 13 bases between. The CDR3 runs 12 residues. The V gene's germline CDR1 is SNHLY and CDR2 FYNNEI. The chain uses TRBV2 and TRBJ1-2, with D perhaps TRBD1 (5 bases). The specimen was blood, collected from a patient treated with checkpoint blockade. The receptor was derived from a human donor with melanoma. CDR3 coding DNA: TGTGCCAGCACGGGGCCCGGCTCTGGCTACACCTTC. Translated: CASTGPGSGYTF.